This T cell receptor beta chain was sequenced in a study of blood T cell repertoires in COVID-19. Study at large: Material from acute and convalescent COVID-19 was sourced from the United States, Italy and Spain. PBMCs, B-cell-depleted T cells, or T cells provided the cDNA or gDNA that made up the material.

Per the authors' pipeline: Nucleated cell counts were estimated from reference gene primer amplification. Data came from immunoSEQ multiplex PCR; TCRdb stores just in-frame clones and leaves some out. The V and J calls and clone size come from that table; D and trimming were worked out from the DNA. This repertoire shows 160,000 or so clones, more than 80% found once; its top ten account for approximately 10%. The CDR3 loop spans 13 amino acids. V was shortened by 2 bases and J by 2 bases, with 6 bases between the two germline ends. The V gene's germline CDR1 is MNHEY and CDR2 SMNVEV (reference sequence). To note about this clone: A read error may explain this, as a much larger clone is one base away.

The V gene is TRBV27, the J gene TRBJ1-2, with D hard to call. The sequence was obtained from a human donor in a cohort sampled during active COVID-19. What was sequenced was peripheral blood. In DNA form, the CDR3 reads TGTGCCAGCAGTTTAGGGCAGAACTATGGCTACACCTTC. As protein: CASSLGQNYGYTF.